The sequence of this T cell receptor (beta chain) was determined in a study of Tregs in tolerant kidney transplant recipients. Libraries were prepared by immunoSEQ multiplex PCR; TCRdb keeps only in-frame clonotypes and omits some of them. This table holds roughly 4,200 clones, 80% to 90% found once. Thawed PBMCs were rested overnight at 37°C with around 180 IU/ml IL-2 before regulatory T cell sorting. This clone showed up just once. Trimming cost V 7 bases and J 0 bases, with 11 bases left between them. CDR3 length equals 14 residues. The germline V gene encodes CDR1 SNHLY and CDR2 FYNNEI. The clonotype originates from a human donor who received a combined kidney and bone marrow transplant. The V gene is TRBV2, the J gene TRBJ2-3; the D gene is possibly TRBD1 (5 bases). The sequencing used Tregs from blood, collected before the transplant. Written as DNA, the CDR3 is TGTGCCAGCAACGGACACGCTAGCACAGATACGCAGTATTTT. It is translated as CASNGHASTDTQYF.